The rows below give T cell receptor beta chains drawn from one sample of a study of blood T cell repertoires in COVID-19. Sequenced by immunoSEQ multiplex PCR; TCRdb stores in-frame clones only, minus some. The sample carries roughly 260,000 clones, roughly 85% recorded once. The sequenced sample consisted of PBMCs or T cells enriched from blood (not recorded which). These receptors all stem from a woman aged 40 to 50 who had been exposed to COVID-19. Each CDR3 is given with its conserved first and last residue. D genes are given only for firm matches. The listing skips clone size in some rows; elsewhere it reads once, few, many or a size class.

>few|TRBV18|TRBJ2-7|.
CASSPSEGSYEQYF
TGTGCCAGCTCACCATCGGAGGGCAGCTACGAGCAGTACTTC
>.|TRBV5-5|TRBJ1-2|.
CASSTGGGDGYTF
TGTGCCAGCAGCACCGGGGGAGGGGATGGCTACACCTTC
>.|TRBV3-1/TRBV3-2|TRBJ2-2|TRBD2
CASRPPGLAAYTGELFF
TGTGCCAGCCGTCCACCGGGACTAGCGGCGTACACCGGGGAGCTGTTTTTT
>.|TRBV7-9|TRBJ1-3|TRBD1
CASSLTGSGEFGNTIYF
TGTGCCAGCAGCCTGACAGGGTCGGGAGAATTTGGAAACACCATATATTTT
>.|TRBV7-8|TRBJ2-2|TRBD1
CASINRTGKSRELFF
TGTGCCAGCATCAATAGGACAGGAAAAAGCAGGGAGCTGTTTTTT
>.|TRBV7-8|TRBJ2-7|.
CASSFGEPVNEQYF
TGTGCCAGCAGCTTTGGGGAGCCAGTCAACGAGCAGTACTTC
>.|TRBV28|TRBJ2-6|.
CATNTGSGANVLTF
TGTGCCACCAATACGGGTTCTGGGGCCAACGTCCTGACTTTC
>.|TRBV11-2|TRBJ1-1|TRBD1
CASSLGVGQMNTEAFF
TGTGCCAGCAGCTTAGGGGTGGGACAGATGAACACTGAAGCTTTCTTT
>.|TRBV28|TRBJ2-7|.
CASSPIPLGRTASEQYF
TGTGCCAGCAGTCCAATTCCCCTGGGGCGGACCGCTTCCGAGCAGTACTTC
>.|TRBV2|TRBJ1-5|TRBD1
CASKDRAGNQPQHF
TGTGCCAGCAAAGACAGGGCGGGGAATCAGCCCCAGCATTTT
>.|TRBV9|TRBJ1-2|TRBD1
CASSVAGGEGYTF
TGTGCCAGCAGCGTAGCAGGGGGTGAGGGCTACACCTTC
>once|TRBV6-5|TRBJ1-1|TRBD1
CASSWDREELDTEAFF
TGTGCCAGCAGTTGGGACAGGGAAGAGCTAGACACTGAAGCTTTCTTT
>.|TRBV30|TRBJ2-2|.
CAWSDINTGELFF
TGTGCCTGGAGTGATATAAACACCGGGGAGCTGTTTTTT
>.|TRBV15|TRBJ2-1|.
CATSPQGGGEQFF
TGTGCCACCAGCCCACAGGGGGGGGGTGAGCAGTTCTTC
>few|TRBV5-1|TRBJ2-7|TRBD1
CASTSSSGGQGSSEQYF
TGCGCCAGCACCTCTTCATCGGGGGGACAGGGCTCGAGCGAGCAGTACTTC
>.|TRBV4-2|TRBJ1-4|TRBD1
CASSQGTGSNEKLFF
TGTGCCAGCAGCCAAGGGACAGGGAGTAATGAAAAACTGTTTTTT
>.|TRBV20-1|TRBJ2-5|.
CSARLETQYF
TGCAGTGCGCGGCTGGAGACCCAGTACTTC
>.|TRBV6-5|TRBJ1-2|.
CASSRTLTNGYTF
TGTGCCAGCAGTCGGACACTAACCAATGGCTACACCTTC
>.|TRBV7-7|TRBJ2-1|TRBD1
CASSVNWDRGLEQFF
TGTGCCAGCAGCGTAAATTGGGACAGGGGGCTTGAGCAGTTCTTC
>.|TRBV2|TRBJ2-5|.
CASRWTSQQETQYF
TGTGCCAGCAGGTGGACAAGCCAGCAAGAGACCCAGTACTTC
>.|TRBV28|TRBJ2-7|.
CASSPGIGRYEQYF
TGTGCCAGCAGTCCCGGGATAGGGCGCTACGAGCAGTACTTC
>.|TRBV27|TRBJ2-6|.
CASRATGAGANVLTF
TGTGCCAGCAGGGCGACGGGGGCTGGGGCCAACGTCCTGACTTTC
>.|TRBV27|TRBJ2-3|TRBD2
CASSSGGDTQYF
TGTGCCAGCAGCTCGGGGGGAGATACGCAGTATTTT
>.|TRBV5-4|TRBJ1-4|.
CASSPGGAEKLFF
TGTGCCAGCAGCCCGGGGGGAGCGGAAAAACTGTTTTTT
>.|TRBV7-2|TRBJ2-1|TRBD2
CASSSQRGLYNEQFF
TGTGCCAGCAGCTCCCAGCGGGGGCTCTACAATGAGCAGTTCTTC
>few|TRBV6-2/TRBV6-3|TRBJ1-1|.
CASSPGLWMNTEAFF
TGTGCCAGCAGTCCAGGACTTTGGATGAACACTGAAGCTTTCTTT
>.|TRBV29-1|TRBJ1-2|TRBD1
CSVNGQGVGYTF
TGCAGCGTGAACGGACAGGGGGTGGGCTACACCTTC